Listed here are 27 T cell receptor beta chains from one sample, sequenced in a study of cytomegalovirus exposure and HLA in healthy donors. Data came from immunoSEQ multiplex PCR; TCRdb stores just in-frame clones and leaves some out. The table shows around 350,000 clones, with about nine tenths occurring only once. The sample comprised PBMCs. These receptors all stem from a woman between 18 and 30 years old in good health and CMV-seronegative.

The rearrangement links TRBV21-1 to TRBJ1-1. TRBV21-1 is termed a pseudogene. The CDR3 extends over 13 amino acids. The CDR3 region is CASRSRGQFRAFF. DNA for the CDR3: TGTGCCAGCAGATCAAGAGGGCAATTCCGAGCTTTCTTT.

CDR3 residues: CASSLAPQPGEQFF. The CDR3 DNA is TGTGCCAGCAGCTTGGCGCCCCAACCAGGTGAGCAGTTCTTC. The V and J genes are TRBV5-4 and TRBJ2-1; D remains ambiguous. In germline, CDR1 is SGHNT, CDR2 YYREEE (reference sequence). V dropped 0 bases and J dropped 9 bases, with 13 bases sitting between them. The CDR3 has 14 amino acids.

The chain combines TRBV2 with TRBJ2-3, with TRBD2 identical over 9 bases. This CDR3 spans 16 amino acids. Unmatched junction bases numbered 9, after V lost 4 bases and J lost 4 bases. Per germline, CDR1 SNHLY and CDR2 FYNNEI. CDR3 amino acids: CASSVGVAGDADTQYF. The CDR3 bases are TGTGCCAGCAGTGTGGGGGTAGCGGGAGATGCAGATACGCAGTATTTT.

A single count supports this clone. V gene TRBV9 combines with J gene TRBJ2-7; maybe TRBD1 (5 bases). Germline V gene data show CDR1 as SGDLS and CDR2 as YYNGEE. V lost 3 bases and J lost 3, with 7 bases in between. The CDR3 sequence is 12 residues long. CDR3 in DNA: TGTGCCAGCAGCGCAACAGGCTACGAGCAGTACTTC. This codes for CASSATGYEQYF. The whole variable domain, remainder taken from reference TRBV9 and TRBJ2-7, is DSGVTQTPKHLITATGQRVTLRCSPRSGDLSVYWYQQSLDQGLQFLIQYYNGEERAKGNILERFSAQQFPDLHSELNLSSLELGDSALYFCASSATGYEQYFGPGTRLTVT.

This rearrangement joins TRBV12-5 to TRBJ1-5, with D tentatively TRBD1 (5 bases). This CDR3 has 12 residues. CDR1 and CDR2 (germline): LGHNT, FRNRAP. V was pared by 6 bases and J by 6 bases, with 9 bases between. CDR3 DNA: TGTGCTAGTGGCTCTCAGGGTCAGCCCCAGCATTTT. The encoded protein is CASGSQGQPQHF.

The chain has TRBV9 and TRBJ2-2, with 7 bases that match TRBD1. The CDR3 contains 15 residues. Germline V lookup: CDR1 SGDLS, CDR2 YYNGEE. V lost 3 bases, J lost 6 bases, and 8 bases stayed unmatched. In DNA, the CDR3 is TGTGCCAGCAGCGAGACAGGGTTGGGTCCCGGGGAGCTGTTTTTT. It specifies CASSETGLGPGELFF.

The J gene is TRBJ2-7, the V gene TRBV13; TRBD1 matches 7 bases. The CDR3 contains 15 residues. With 5 bases clipped from V and 5 bases from J, the junction kept 12 bases outside the gene matches. Germline V gene data show CDR1 as PRHDT and CDR2 as FYEKMQ (reference sequence). CDR3 amino acids: CASSLLTRGLDEQYF. For the CDR3, the DNA is TGTGCCAGCAGCCTGCTTACTAGGGGGCTGGACGAGCAGTACTTC. Filled out from reference TRBV13 and TRBJ2-7, the complete variable domain reads AAGVIQSPRHLIKEKRETATLKCYPIPRHDTVYWYQQGPGQDPQFLISFYEKMQSDKGSIPDRFSAQQFSDYHSELNMSSLELGDSALYFCASSLLTRGLDEQYFGPGTRLTVT.

The chain has TRBV4-1 and TRBJ1-1; D not resolved. The CDR3 has 16 amino acids. V was trimmed by 1 base and J by 0 bases, leaving 12 bases between them. Germline-derived CDR1 and CDR2 are MGHRA and YSYEKL. DNA for the CDR3: TGCGCCAGCAGCCAAGGGTGGCAACGTCTGAACACTGAAGCTTTCTTT. This gives the protein CASSQGWQRLNTEAFF.

The CDR3 here is CASSSDRAGEQFF. In DNA, the CDR3 is TGTGCCAGTAGCTCGGACAGGGCAGGTGAGCAGTTCTTC. This chain links TRBV19 with TRBJ2-1, with 8 bases aligning to TRBD1. Looked up from germline, CDR1 is LNHDA and CDR2 is SQIVND (reference sequence). This CDR3 is built from 13 residues. V lost 6 bases to trimming and J lost 9 bases; unmatched junction nucleotides: 7.

This chain links TRBV2 with TRBJ1-3, with TRBD1 as a possible D gene (5 bases). CDR3 length equals 14 residues. Germline-derived CDR1 and CDR2 are SNHLY and FYNNEI. The V end was cut by 8 bases, the J end by 3 bases, with 14 bases between. Here the CDR3 DNA reads TGTGCCAGCTCACGGACCGGGGGTGGAAACACCATATATTTT. Amino acid sequence: CASSRTGGGNTIYF.

Here the CDR3 reads CASSVEGGPSYNEQFF. Written as DNA, the CDR3 is TGTGCCAGCTCAGTCGAGGGAGGGCCCTCCTACAATGAGCAGTTCTTC. V and J are TRBV9 and TRBJ2-1, with 7 bases aligning to TRBD2. The V gene end was trimmed by 7 bases and the J gene end by 0 bases; junction bases not matched to a gene: 10. The V gene's germline CDR1 is SGDLS and CDR2 YYNGEE. The CDR3 is 16 residues long.

This clone was recorded once. The chain is built from TRBV28 and TRBJ2-7; TRBD2 matches at 8 bases. This CDR3 has 14 residues. The trim removed 5 bases at V and 5 bases at J, leaving 8 bases unmatched. The V gene's germline CDR1 is MDHEN and CDR2 SYDVKM. The CDR3, as DNA: TGTGCCAGCAGTGTCTCGGGAGGGAGCCACGAGCAGTACTTC. Translating it yields CASSVSGGSHEQYF.

The chain employs TRBV11-2 and TRBJ2-3; no reliable D call. The last part of the DNA fits TRBJ1-6 better; the J call may be wrong. This CDR3 comprises 12 residues. Germline CDR1 SGHAT, CDR2 FQNNGV. This chain's CDR3 is CASSLRSSGLHF. In DNA, the CDR3 is TGTGCCAGCAGCTTACGTTCTTCGGGACTCCACTTT.

V gene TRBV19 combines with J gene TRBJ2-1; 7 nucleotides line up with TRBD1. The CDR3 loop spans 14 amino acids. CDR1 and CDR2 (germline): LNHDA, SQIVND (reference sequence). J gave up 0 bases and V 9 bases, and 5 bases lay outside the gene matches. The CDR3 region has the DNA TGTGCCAGCCTCCCAGGGGGCTCCTACAATGAGCAGTTCTTC. The encoded protein is CASLPGGSYNEQFF.

The chain recombines TRBV11-2 with TRBJ2-3; D ambiguous. The V end lost 0 bases, the J end lost 6 bases, and 16 bases lay between the germline ends. Germline V gives CDR1 SGHAT, CDR2 FQNNGV. The CDR3 is 16 amino acids. The CDR3 spells CASSLEGNPLVDTQYF. For the CDR3, the DNA is TGTGCCAGCAGCTTAGAGGGCAACCCCCTGGTGGATACGCAGTATTTT.

This sequence joins TRBV19 and TRBJ2-2, with a tentative D call TRBD2 (5 bases). V dropped 1 base and J dropped 5 bases, with 11 bases sitting between them. The CDR3 totals 15 residues. The germline V gene has CDR1 LNHDA and CDR2 SQIVND (reference sequence). CDR3 region: CASSIAASTTGELFF. For the CDR3, the DNA is TGTGCCAGTAGTATAGCGGCTAGCACGACCGGGGAGCTGTTTTTT.

The CDR3 sequence: CASSLRQGPFLYF. The CDR3 nucleotides read TGTGCCAGCAGCCTACGACAGGGCCCGTTCTTGTATTTT. The V and J genes are TRBV7-2 and TRBJ2-3, with 7 bases matching TRBD1. V shed 5 bases, J shed 14 bases, and the junction held 13 bases outside the gene matches. The CDR3 length is 13 residues. Germline loops: CDR1 SGHTA, CDR2 FQGNSA.

The chain uses TRBV27 and TRBJ1-6, with 9 nucleotides matching TRBD1. The CDR3 contains 15 residues. Germline CDR1 MNHEY, CDR2 SMNVEV (reference sequence). The trim removed 7 bases at V and 7 bases at J, leaving 8 bases unmatched. CDR3 bases: TGTGCCAGCAACCCCTCGACAGGGGGGAATTCACCCCTCCACTTT. This codes for CASNPSTGGNSPLHF.

The chain joins TRBV11-2 to TRBJ2-7, with D possibly TRBD1 on 5 matching bases. CDR1 and CDR2 from the germline V gene are SGHAT and FQNNGV. V was cut by 0 bases and J by 1 base, with 7 bases left in between. The CDR3 is made up of 14 amino acids. CDR3 sequence (DNA): TGTGCCAGCAGCTTAGAACAGGTTTCCTACGAGCAGTACTTC. The encoded protein is CASSLEQVSYEQYF.

Here the CDR3 reads CASSVGDSPNSPLHF. In DNA, the CDR3 is TGCGCCAGCAGTGTAGGGGACAGTCCTAATTCACCCCTCCACTTT. V and J are TRBV10-1 and TRBJ1-6; the match to TRBD1 covers 7 bases. The germline V gene has CDR1 WNHNN and CDR2 SYGVQD (reference sequence). V gave up 4 bases and J gave up 6 bases; unmatched junction bases: 6. The length of the CDR3 is 15 residues.

The CDR3 loop reads CASSLAEAGNQPQHF. The CDR3, as DNA: TGTGCCAGCAGCTTAGCGGAAGCAGGAAATCAGCCCCAGCATTTT. The genes are TRBV7-9 and TRBJ1-5; no definite D call. Germline CDR1 and CDR2: SEHNR and FQNEAQ (reference sequence). The CDR3 has 15 amino acids. Trimming took 0 bases from V and 4 from J, leaving 10 bases between them.

J is TRBJ2-5 and V is TRBV6-6; D is possibly TRBD1 (6 bases). The CDR3 length is 14 residues. Between the trimmed V and J ends, which lost 6 bases and 4 bases, there was a span of 15 bases. Germline loops: CDR1 MNHNY, CDR2 SVGAGI (reference sequence). The DNA for the CDR3 is TGTGCCAGCAGGGGCAGGACAGTGGTAGAGACCCAGTACTTC. Amino acid sequence: CASRGRTVVETQYF.

J is TRBJ2-7 and V is TRBV18; 7 nucleotides match TRBD1. After removal of 1 base from V and 7 bases from J, the junction contained 10 bases not matched to a gene. The CDR3 consists of 15 residues. Germline lookup yields CDR1 KGHSH and CDR2 LQKENI. DNA of the CDR3: TGTGCCAGCTCACCACTAAGAGACAGGGTGCAGGAGCAGTACTTC. Its protein is CASSPLRDRVQEQYF. The full variable domain, completed using reference TRBV18 and TRBJ2-7, is NAGVMQNPRHLVRRRGQEARLRCSPMKGHSHVYWYRQLPEEGLKFMVYLQKENIIDESGMPKERFSAEFPKEGPSILRIQQVVRGDSAAYFCASSPLRDRVQEQYFGPGTRLTVT.

The rearrangement links TRBV2 to TRBJ1-5; tentative D call: TRBD1 (5 bases). The CDR3 consists of 14 residues. CDR1 and CDR2 (germline): SNHLY, FYNNEI. With 7 bases removed from V and 2 bases from J, the gap between germline ends came to 12 bases. The CDR3 nucleotides are TGTGCCAGCAAAGGGGCCAGCGGCAATCAGCCCCAGCATTTT. Protein sequence: CASKGASGNQPQHF.

This clone was seen more than once but under ten times. V usage is TRBV29-1 and J usage is TRBJ2-7; perhaps TRBD2 as D (5 bases). Trimming took off 2 bases at V and 2 bases at J, with 10 bases between the two ends. This CDR3 contains 13 residues. In germline, CDR1 is SQVTM, CDR2 ANQGSEA. The CDR3 bases are TGCAGCGTTGAAAGCTCCGGGGCCTACGAGCAGTACTTC. It specifies CSVESSGAYEQYF.

This clone was seen only once. The rearrangement uses TRBV2 and TRBJ2-2; 7 bases align to TRBD1. V dropped 10 bases and J dropped 0; count of bases not matched to a gene: 20. Germline-derived CDR1 and CDR2 are SNHLY and FYNNEI. This CDR3 comprises 19 residues. CDR3 residues: CAMRDRHGPGFTNTGELFF. CDR3 nucleotide sequence: TGTGCCATGAGGGACAGACACGGCCCTGGGTTCACGAACACCGGGGAGCTGTTTTTT. The full variable domain, with the rest looked up from reference TRBV2 and TRBJ2-2, is EPEVTQTPSHQVTQMGQEVILRCVPISNHLYFYWYRQILGQKVEFLVSFYNNEISEKSEIFDDQFSVERPDGSNFTLKIRSTKLEDSAMYFCAMRDRHGPGFTNTGELFFGEGSRLTVL.

This chain uses TRBV28 with TRBJ2-7; 8 nucleotides match TRBD1. The CDR3 sequence is 14 residues long. V gave up 6 bases and J gave up 4 bases; unmatched junction bases: 8. In germline, CDR1 is MDHEN, CDR2 SYDVKM. CDR3 loop: CASSSDRAPYEQYF. Here the CDR3 DNA reads TGTGCCAGCAGCTCGGACAGGGCCCCTTACGAGCAGTACTTC. Variable domain in full (rest from reference TRBV28 and TRBJ2-7): DVKVTQSSRYLVKRTGEKVFLECVQDMDHENMFWYRQDPGLGLRLIYFSYDVKMKEKGDIPEGYSVSREKKERFSLILESASTNQTSMYLCASSSDRAPYEQYFGPGTRLTVT.